Shown below are 30 T cell receptor beta chains from a single sample sequenced in a study of human versus mouse CDR3 diversity and MHC coevolution. Some clones are missing from TCRdb's copy, which holds only in-frame ones; the method was immunoSEQ multiplex PCR. The repertoire includes fewer than 100,000 clones, 93% of them detected once, and about 1.5% sits in the top ten. Sequencing used naive CD4+ T cells from blood. Documented subset: CD45RO-negative CD62L-positive naive CD4 T cells. These receptor sequences come from a person aged 25 to 75 in good health.

In DNA form, the CDR3 reads TGTGCCACGGGGACTCCTTCCTACAATGAGCAGTTCTTC. This sequence encodes CATGTPSYNEQFF. This chain connects TRBV10-3 to TRBJ2-1, with D perhaps matching TRBD2 (6 bases). Per germline, CDR1 ENHRY and CDR2 SYGVKD. CDR3 size: 13 residues. V was trimmed by 10 bases and J by 1 base, leaving 11 bases between them.

The V call is TRBV12-5, the J call TRBJ2-5, with unresolved D. The CDR3 runs 11 residues. Germline V lookup: CDR1 LGHNT, CDR2 FRNRAP. With 6 bases removed from V and 5 bases from J, the gap between germline ends came to 7 bases. The CDR3 DNA reads as TGTGCTAGTGGGGCGGTGGAGACCCAGTACTTC. Residues: CASGAVETQYF.

This clone was seen only once. This chain links TRBV27 with TRBJ1-1; unclear D gene. Trimming removed 3 bases at V and 0 bases at J, with 11 bases between. The length of the CDR3 is 15 residues. Germline assignment: CDR1 MNHEY and CDR2 SMNVEV (reference sequence). CDR3 coding DNA: TGTGCCAGCAGTTTTCGTAACAACATGAACACTGAAGCTTTCTTT. It yields the protein CASSFRNNMNTEAFF.

About this clone: Other DNA sequences in this sample translate to the same CDR3. The chain couples TRBV7-2 to TRBJ1-6, with TRBD1 matching 7 bases. J gave up 10 bases and V 5 bases, and 8 bases lay outside the gene matches. CDR3 length: 14 amino acids. The germline V gene encodes CDR1 SGHTA and CDR2 FQGNSA. The CDR3, as DNA: TGTGCCAGCAGCCGTGACAGGGTCGACTCACCCCTCCACTTT. Translating gives CASSRDRVDSPLHF. Full variable domain (outside the CDR3, taken from reference TRBV7-2 and TRBJ1-6): GAGVSQSPSNKVTEKGKDVELRCDPISGHTALYWYRQSLGQGLEFLIYFQGNSAPDKSGLPSDRFSAERTGGSVSTLTIQRTQQEDSAVYLCASSRDRVDSPLHFGNGTRLTVT.

The chain employs TRBV25-1 and TRBJ2-7; perhaps TRBD1 as D (5 bases). Germline CDR1 reads MGHDK; CDR2 reads SYGVNS. The CDR3 totals 13 residues. V was cut by 6 bases and J by 2 bases, with 11 bases left in between. Here the CDR3 reads CASSPGSAYEQYF. CDR3 nucleotides: TGTGCCAGCAGCCCAGGGTCGGCCTACGAGCAGTACTTC.

This chain uses TRBV7-2 with TRBJ1-1; D is undetermined. This CDR3 comprises 13 residues. Per germline, CDR1 SGHTA and CDR2 FQGNSA. V lost 1 base and J lost 4, with 7 bases in between. CDR3 bases: TGTGCCAGCAGCTTAGACGGGAGCACTGAAGCTTTCTTT. Translated: CASSLDGSTEAFF.

This chain uses TRBV9 with TRBJ2-1, with 8 bases matching TRBD2. The germline gives CDR1 SGDLS, CDR2 YYNGEE. The length of the CDR3 is 15 residues. The trim removed 4 bases at V and 5 bases at J, leaving 8 bases unmatched. CDR3 in DNA: TGTGCCAGCAGCCCCCGGGAGGGGGGGGACAATGAGCAGTTCTTC. Its protein product is CASSPREGGDNEQFF.

This sequence joins TRBV5-1 and TRBJ1-3; no reliable D call. V lost 0 bases and J 0 bases, leaving 10 bases between the germline ends. CDR3 length equals 16 residues. Looked up from germline, CDR1 is SGHRS and CDR2 is YFSETQ. DNA of the CDR3: TGCGCCAGCAGCTTGGTAGCAGCTAACTCTGGAAACACCATATATTTT. This translates into CASSLVAANSGNTIYF.

The chain carries TRBV5-4 and TRBJ1-6; 7 bases are shared with TRBD1. Germline-derived CDR1 and CDR2 are SGHNT and YYREEE (reference sequence). The CDR3 spans 14 residues. J gave up 10 bases and V 1 base, and 5 bases lay outside the gene matches. In nucleotides, the CDR3 is TGTGCCAGCAGCTTGAAGGGGGCGCCCTCACCCCTCCACTTT. It is translated as CASSLKGAPSPLHF. Variable domain in full (rest from reference TRBV5-4 and TRBJ1-6): ETGVTQSPTHLIKTRGQQVTLRCSSQSGHNTVSWYQQALGQGPQFIFQYYREEENGRGNFPPRFSGLQFPNYSSELNVNALELDDSALYLCASSLKGAPSPLHFGNGTRLTVT.

The chain has TRBV5-1 and TRBJ1-1; 7 nucleotides match TRBD1. J was trimmed by 5 bases and V by 0 bases; bases with no gene match: 7. Germline CDR1 is SGHRS and CDR2 is YFSETQ. The CDR3 covers 15 residues. The CDR3 bases are TGCGCCAGCAGCTTGGCTACACAGGGGAGGACTGAAGCTTTCTTT. Its translation: CASSLATQGRTEAFF.

V gene TRBV6-6 combines with J gene TRBJ1-2; 8 bases match TRBD1. CDR1 and CDR2 from the germline V gene are MNHNY and SVGAGI (reference sequence). CDR3 length: 14 amino acids. J gave up 8 bases and V 2 bases, and 7 bases lay outside the gene matches. CDR3 sequence: CASSYATGVGGYTF. The CDR3 DNA reads as TGTGCCAGCAGTTACGCGACAGGGGTTGGAGGCTACACCTTC.

This clone was picked up one time. The genes are TRBV27 and TRBJ2-7, with D possibly matching TRBD2 (6 bases). The germline V and J ends were trimmed by 3 bases and 0 bases, with 9 bases remaining between them. Germline V gene sequence: CDR1 MNHEY, CDR2 SMNVEV (reference sequence). The CDR3 runs 14 residues. The CDR3 sequence is CASSLAGFSYEQYF. The CDR3 DNA is TGTGCCAGCAGTTTGGCGGGGTTCTCCTACGAGCAGTACTTC.

V is TRBV5-1 and J is TRBJ1-1; weak D call: TRBD1 (6 bases). The ends were cut back, 4 bases at V and 1 base at J, with 8 bases in the middle. The CDR3 is made up of 13 amino acids. Germline CDR1 and CDR2: SGHRS and YFSETQ. The CDR3 here is CASSVDRNTEAFF. The CDR3 nucleotides read TGCGCCAGCAGCGTGGACAGGAACACTGAAGCTTTCTTT.

This clone was observed a few times. This rearrangement joins TRBV28 to TRBJ1-5; possibly TRBD1 for D (6 bases). Germline V gene data show CDR1 as MDHEN and CDR2 as SYDVKM. V was trimmed by 11 bases and J by 2 bases, leaving 13 bases between them. The CDR3 has 13 amino acids. CDR3 amino acids: CAGQQGGNQPQHF. The CDR3 nucleotides are TGTGCCGGTCAACAGGGCGGCAATCAGCCCCAGCATTTT.

The chain recombines TRBV18 with TRBJ2-3; weak D call: TRBD2 (5 bases). With 0 bases removed from V and 0 bases from J, the gap between germline ends came to 7 bases. Germline loops: CDR1 KGHSH, CDR2 LQKENI. This CDR3 spans 15 amino acids. The CDR3 protein is CASSPPPGSTDTQYF. CDR3 coding DNA: TGTGCCAGCTCACCACCCCCGGGAAGCACAGATACGCAGTATTTT.

The chain has TRBV5-1 and TRBJ1-4, with TRBD1 matching over 7 bases. CDR1 and CDR2 from the germline V gene are SGHRS and YFSETQ. This CDR3 is built from 17 residues. V shed 4 bases, J shed 3 bases, and the junction held 12 bases outside the gene matches. CDR3 amino acids: CASSPATRQGANEKLFF. CDR3 bases: TGCGCCAGCAGCCCGGCGACACGACAGGGTGCTAATGAAAAACTGTTTTTT.

In this sample, this clone turned up once. Germline and junction disagree at one end, which may indicate a read error. The sample has other DNA sequences that encode this CDR3 too. The V and J genes are TRBV5-1 and TRBJ2-1; the match to TRBD1 covers 11 bases. This CDR3 has 15 residues. The germline V gene has CDR1 SGHRS and CDR2 YFSETQ. The CDR3 protein is CASSPGQGAHNEQFF. The DNA for the CDR3 is TGCGCCAGCAGCCCCGGACAGGGGGCGCACAACGAGCAGTTCTTC.

The J gene is TRBJ1-1, the V gene TRBV5-8, with D tentatively TRBD1 (6 bases). Germline assignment: CDR1 SGHTS and CDR2 YDEGEE. The CDR3 extends over 15 amino acids. The V end was cut by 2 bases, the J end by 1 base, with 12 bases between. CDR3 bases: TGTGCCAGCAGCTTAGGAGACAGGACGAACACTGAAGCTTTCTTT. Its translation is CASSLGDRTNTEAFF.

The chain carries TRBV19 and TRBJ1-3; 11 bases match TRBD1. V trimming: 6 bases; J trimming: 2 bases; junction bases outside the gene matches: 6. The CDR3 is 16 amino acids. Looked up from germline, CDR1 is LNHDA and CDR2 is SQIVND (reference sequence). The CDR3, as DNA: TGTGCCAGTAGGACGGGACAGGGGGAAACTGGAAACACCATATATTTT. This sequence encodes CASRTGQGETGNTIYF.

The genes are TRBV5-1 and TRBJ1-5; 9 nucleotides line up with TRBD1. Per the germline V gene, CDR1 is SGHRS and CDR2 is YFSETQ. This CDR3 spans 15 amino acids. V dropped 4 bases and J dropped 3; count of bases not matched to a gene: 5. The CDR3 DNA reads TGCGCCAGCAGCCCGGACAGGGGCCCCAATCAGCCCCAGCATTTT. It specifies CASSPDRGPNQPQHF.

The chain combines TRBV30 with TRBJ1-4; the match to TRBD1 covers 8 bases. Germline V CDR1 and CDR2: GTSNPN, SVGIG (reference sequence). The V segment lost 2 bases and the J segment 8 bases; nucleotides outside the gene matches: 7. This CDR3 is 14 amino acids long. The CDR3 nucleotides are TGTGCCTGGAGTCGAGACAGGGGTCGGGAAAAACTGTTTTTT. Protein sequence: CAWSRDRGREKLFF.

The chain couples TRBV28 to TRBJ1-1; 9 nucleotides agree with TRBD1. Germline V gives CDR1 MDHEN, CDR2 SYDVKM. J lost 3 bases, V lost 4 bases, and 6 bases had no gene match. The CDR3 sequence is 15 residues long. The CDR3 bases are TGTGCCAGCAGTTCACAGGGGGCGAAGGACACTGAAGCTTTCTTT. Translation gives CASSSQGAKDTEAFF.

As for this clone: The sample holds other DNA sequences that translate to the same CDR3. The rearrangement links TRBV18 to TRBJ2-7; 11 bases are a match to TRBD1. The CDR3 runs 15 residues. J lost 2 bases, V lost 2 bases, and 2 bases had no gene match. Germline V lookup: CDR1 KGHSH, CDR2 LQKENI. The CDR3, as DNA: TGTGCCAGCTCACCAGGGACAGGGGGAGCCTACGAGCAGTACTTC. Its protein is CASSPGTGGAYEQYF.

V is TRBV6-4 and J is TRBJ2-3; D remains ambiguous. The V gene lost 4 bases and the J gene lost 5 bases, with 10 bases spanning the gap. From germline, CDR1 is MRHNA and CDR2 SNTAGT. This CDR3 is built from 13 residues. The DNA of the CDR3 is TGTGCCAGCAGTGCCAGTATTCGAGATACGCAGTATTTT. Protein sequence: CASSASIRDTQYF.

On this clone: The sample contains more than one DNA sequence encoding this CDR3. The genes are TRBV5-1 and TRBJ2-3, with 9 nucleotides matching TRBD2. Trimming took 0 bases from V and 0 from J; bases not matched to a gene: 2. The CDR3 length is 16 residues. CDR1 is SGHRS, CDR2 YFSETQ, per germline. CDR3 DNA sequence: TGCGCCAGCAGCTTGGTCACTAGCGGGAGCACAGATACGCAGTATTTT. The encoded protein is CASSLVTSGSTDTQYF.

The gene calls are TRBV6-5 and TRBJ1-1; no reliable D call. CDR3 size: 13 residues. Trimming removed 4 bases at V and 1 base at J, with 7 bases between. Germline CDR1 reads MNHEY; CDR2 reads SVGAGI. This chain's CDR3 is CASSFSENTEAFF. For the CDR3, the DNA is TGTGCCAGCAGTTTCAGTGAGAACACTGAAGCTTTCTTT.

CDR3 nucleotide sequence: TGTGCCAGCAGTCTCGACAGGGTGTTTAACTATGGCTACACCTTC. This sequence encodes CASSLDRVFNYGYTF. The V and J genes are TRBV6-5 and TRBJ1-2, with 7 nucleotides matching TRBD1. The CDR3 is made up of 15 amino acids. The ends lost 5 bases at V and 1 base at J; junction bases unmatched: 7. Germline loops: CDR1 MNHEY, CDR2 SVGAGI.

This chain links TRBV19 with TRBJ2-6; maybe TRBD2 (6 bases). Germline assignment: CDR1 LNHDA and CDR2 SQIVND (reference sequence). CDR3 length equals 15 residues. V was trimmed by 4 bases and J by 3 bases, leaving 10 bases between them. The CDR3, as DNA: TGTGCCAGTAGTAACGGGGGAAGTGGGGCCAACGTCCTGACTTTC. It is translated as CASSNGGSGANVLTF.

The genes are TRBV9 and TRBJ2-7, with TRBD1 matching over 7 bases. The V gene end was trimmed by 1 base and the J gene end by 7 bases; junction bases not matched to a gene: 14. CDR1 is SGDLS, CDR2 YYNGEE, per germline. The CDR3 extends over 16 amino acids. The CDR3 region is CASSVSGQPVLGEQYF. CDR3 DNA sequence: TGTGCCAGCAGCGTATCGGGACAGCCGGTGCTAGGTGAGCAGTACTTC.

The chain has TRBV5-1 and TRBJ2-5; a possible D gene is TRBD2 (5 bases). The V gene lost 4 bases and the J gene lost 2 bases, with 12 bases spanning the gap. This CDR3 is 14 amino acids long. Germline values: CDR1 SGHRS, CDR2 YFSETQ. The CDR3 loop reads CASSLSTGQETQYF. DNA of the CDR3: TGCGCCAGCAGCCTGTCCACGGGGCAAGAGACCCAGTACTTC.